This T cell receptor (beta chain) was sequenced in a study of spatial heterogeneity in lung cancer. In the study overall: The library had UMIs, and each TCR and UMI pair averaged more than ten raw reads.

Germline V gene lookup returns CDR1 SQVTM and CDR2 ANQGSEA. The CDR3 covers 12 residues. Trimming took 5 bases from V and 3 from J, leaving 8 bases between them. In the case of this clonotype: Its cognate antigen is unknown.

The time point denotes: sample taken at primary tumor resection. The cohort: 70 to 75 early-stage, untreated non-small cell lung cancer patients. Unsorted whole RNA of tumor, nontumor lung or frozen PBMC was sequenced. Findings and caveats of the study: Expanded alpha and beta TCR counts within tumors tracked tumor mutation counts.

Individually, TCR cDNA molecules were each labelled with a unique molecular identifier. TCRdb reanalysed the 5' RACE reads using MiXCR and keeps one entry per CDR3 protein. This sample has about 9,200 distinct CDR3 sequences, with 6.5% to 9.5% found just once. This receptor was identified in a male donor with early-stage non-small cell lung cancer. The specimen was lung tumor tissue, collected at surgery. The rearrangement uses TRBV29-1 and TRBJ2-1; the D gene is possibly TRBD2 (5 bases). For the CDR3, the DNA is TGCAGCGTTCGGACTTTCTACAATGAGCAGTTCTTC. This gives the protein CSVRTFYNEQFF.